This TCR beta chain appears in the sequencing data of a study of blood T cell repertoires in COVID-19. Germline V CDR1 and CDR2: LNHDA, SQIVND (reference sequence). V lost 1 base to trimming and J lost 0 bases, with 14 bases between them. The CDR3 covers 17 residues. Libraries were prepared by immunoSEQ multiplex PCR; TCRdb keeps only in-frame clonotypes and omits some of them. The sample lists 200,000 to 250,000 clones; 80% to 90% were seen once. This chain connects TRBV19 to TRBJ2-3; D possibly corresponds to TRBD1 (6 bases). Material: PBMCs or T cells enriched from blood (not recorded which). The TCR originated in a woman aged 40 to 49 with acute COVID-19. Here the CDR3 reads CASSIGAGTRSTDTQYF. In DNA, the CDR3 is TGTGCCAGTAGTATAGGGGCCGGGACACGTAGCACAGATACGCAGTATTTT.